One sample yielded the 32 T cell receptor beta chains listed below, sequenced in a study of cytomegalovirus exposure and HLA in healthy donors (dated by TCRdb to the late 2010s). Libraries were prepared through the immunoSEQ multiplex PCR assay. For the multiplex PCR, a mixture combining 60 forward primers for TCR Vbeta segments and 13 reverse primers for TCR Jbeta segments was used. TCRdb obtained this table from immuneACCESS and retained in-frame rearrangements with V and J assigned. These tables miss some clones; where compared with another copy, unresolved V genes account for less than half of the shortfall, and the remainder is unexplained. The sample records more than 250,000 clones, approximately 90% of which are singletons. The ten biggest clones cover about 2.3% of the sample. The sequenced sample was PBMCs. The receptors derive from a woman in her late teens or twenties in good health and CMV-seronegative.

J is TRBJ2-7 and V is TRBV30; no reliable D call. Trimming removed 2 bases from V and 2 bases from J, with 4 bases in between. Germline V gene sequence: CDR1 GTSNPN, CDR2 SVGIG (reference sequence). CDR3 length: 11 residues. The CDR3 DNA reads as TGTGCCTGGAGTCAGGCCTACGAGCAGTACTTC. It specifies CAWSQAYEQYF.

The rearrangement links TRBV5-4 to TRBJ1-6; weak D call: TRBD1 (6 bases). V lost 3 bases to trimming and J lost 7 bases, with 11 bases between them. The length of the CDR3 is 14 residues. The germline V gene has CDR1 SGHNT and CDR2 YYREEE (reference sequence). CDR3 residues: CASSSRTDNSPLHF. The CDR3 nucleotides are TGTGCCAGCAGCTCCCGGACAGACAATTCACCCCTCCACTTT.

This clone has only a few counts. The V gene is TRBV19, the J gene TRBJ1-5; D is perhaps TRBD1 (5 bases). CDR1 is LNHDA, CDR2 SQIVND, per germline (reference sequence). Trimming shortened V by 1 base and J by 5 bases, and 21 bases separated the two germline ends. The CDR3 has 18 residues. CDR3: CASSIVGRVRMKDQPQHF. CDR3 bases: TGTGCCAGTAGTATAGTAGGCAGGGTAAGAATGAAGGATCAGCCCCAGCATTTT.

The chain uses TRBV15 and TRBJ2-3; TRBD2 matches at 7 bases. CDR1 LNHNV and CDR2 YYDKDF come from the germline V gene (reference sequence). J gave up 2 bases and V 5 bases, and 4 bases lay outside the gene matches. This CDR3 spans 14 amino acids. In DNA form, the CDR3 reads TGTGCCACCAGCCCCGGACTAGACACAGATACGCAGTATTTT. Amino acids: CATSPGLDTDTQYF.

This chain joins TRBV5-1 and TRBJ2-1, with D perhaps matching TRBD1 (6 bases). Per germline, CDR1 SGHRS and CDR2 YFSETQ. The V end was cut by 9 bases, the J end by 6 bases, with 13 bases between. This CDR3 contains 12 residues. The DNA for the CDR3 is TGCGCCACCCGGGACAAGCTCAATGAGCAGTTCTTC. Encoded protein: CATRDKLNEQFF. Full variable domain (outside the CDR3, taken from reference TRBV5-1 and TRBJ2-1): KAGVTQTPRYLIKTRGQQVTLSCSPISGHRSVSWYQQTPGQGLQFLFEYFSETQRNKGNFPGRFSGRQFSNSRSEMNVSTLELGDSALYLCATRDKLNEQFFGPGTRLTVL.

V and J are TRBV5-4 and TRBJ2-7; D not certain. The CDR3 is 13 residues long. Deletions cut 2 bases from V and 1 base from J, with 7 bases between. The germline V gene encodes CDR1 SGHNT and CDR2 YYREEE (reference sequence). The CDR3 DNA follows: TGTGCCAGCAGCTTAATCTCTTCCTACGAGCAGTACTTC. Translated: CASSLISSYEQYF.

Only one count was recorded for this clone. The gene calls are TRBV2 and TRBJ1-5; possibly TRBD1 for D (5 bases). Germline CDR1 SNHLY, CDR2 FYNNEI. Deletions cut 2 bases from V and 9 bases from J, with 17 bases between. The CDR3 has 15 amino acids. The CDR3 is CASSEPGPGGWPQHF. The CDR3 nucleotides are TGTGCCAGCAGTGAACCCGGGCCCGGGGGGTGGCCCCAGCATTTT.

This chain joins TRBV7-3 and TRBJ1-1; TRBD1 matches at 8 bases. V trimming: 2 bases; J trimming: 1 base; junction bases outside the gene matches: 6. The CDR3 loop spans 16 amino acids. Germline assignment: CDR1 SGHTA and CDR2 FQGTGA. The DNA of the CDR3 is TGTGCCAGCAGCTTACAGGGGGCAAACCAGAACACTGAAGCTTTCTTT. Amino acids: CASSLQGANQNTEAFF.

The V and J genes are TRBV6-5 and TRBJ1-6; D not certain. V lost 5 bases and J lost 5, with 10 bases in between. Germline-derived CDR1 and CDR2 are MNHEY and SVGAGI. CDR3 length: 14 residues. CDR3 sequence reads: CASSPLRDNSPLHF. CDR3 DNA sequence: TGTGCCAGCAGTCCCCTGAGGGATAATTCACCCCTCCACTTT.

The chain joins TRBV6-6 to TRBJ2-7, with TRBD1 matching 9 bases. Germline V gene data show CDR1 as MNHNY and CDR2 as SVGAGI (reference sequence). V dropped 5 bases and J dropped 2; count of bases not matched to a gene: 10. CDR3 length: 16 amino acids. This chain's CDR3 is CASSQTTGGLTYEQYF. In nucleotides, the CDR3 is TGTGCCAGCAGTCAAACAACAGGGGGCCTAACCTACGAGCAGTACTTC.

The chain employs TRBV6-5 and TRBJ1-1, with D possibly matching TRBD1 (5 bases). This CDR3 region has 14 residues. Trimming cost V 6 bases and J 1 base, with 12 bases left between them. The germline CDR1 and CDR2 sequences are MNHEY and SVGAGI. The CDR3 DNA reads TGTGCCAGCAGCCCAGGGTTTGGGAACACTGAAGCTTTCTTT. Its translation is CASSPGFGNTEAFF.

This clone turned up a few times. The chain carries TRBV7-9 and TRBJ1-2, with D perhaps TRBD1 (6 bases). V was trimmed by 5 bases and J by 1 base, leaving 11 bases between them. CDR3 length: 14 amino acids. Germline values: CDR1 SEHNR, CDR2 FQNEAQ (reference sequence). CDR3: CASSPWTVNYGYTF. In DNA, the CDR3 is TGTGCCAGCAGCCCCTGGACAGTTAACTATGGCTACACCTTC.

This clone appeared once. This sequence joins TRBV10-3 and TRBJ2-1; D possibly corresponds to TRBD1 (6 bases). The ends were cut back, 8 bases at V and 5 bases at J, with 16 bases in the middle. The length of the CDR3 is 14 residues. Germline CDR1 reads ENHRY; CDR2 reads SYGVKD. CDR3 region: CAISSWSGDNEQFF. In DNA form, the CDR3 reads TGTGCCATCTCGTCGTGGTCAGGGGACAATGAGCAGTTCTTC.

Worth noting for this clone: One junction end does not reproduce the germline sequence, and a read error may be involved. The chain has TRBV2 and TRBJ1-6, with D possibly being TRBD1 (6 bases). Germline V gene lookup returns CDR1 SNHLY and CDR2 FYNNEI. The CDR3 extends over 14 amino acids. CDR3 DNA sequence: TGTGCCAGCAGTGAAGACAGGGAAGGTTCACCCCTCAACTTT. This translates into CASSEDREGSPLNF.

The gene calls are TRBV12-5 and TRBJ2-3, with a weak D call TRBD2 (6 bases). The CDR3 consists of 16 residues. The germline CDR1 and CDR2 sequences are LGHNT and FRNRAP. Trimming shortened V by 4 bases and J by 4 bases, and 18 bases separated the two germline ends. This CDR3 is CASGSFPGVKADTQYF. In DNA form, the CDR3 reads TGTGCTAGTGGTTCCTTTCCGGGGGTGAAGGCAGATACGCAGTATTTT.

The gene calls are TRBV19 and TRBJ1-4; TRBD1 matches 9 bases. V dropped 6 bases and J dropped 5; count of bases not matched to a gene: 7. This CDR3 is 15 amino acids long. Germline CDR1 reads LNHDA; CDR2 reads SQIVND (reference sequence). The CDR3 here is CASSHRDRDNEKLFF. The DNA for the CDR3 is TGTGCCAGTAGCCACCGGGACAGGGACAATGAAAAACTGTTTTTT.

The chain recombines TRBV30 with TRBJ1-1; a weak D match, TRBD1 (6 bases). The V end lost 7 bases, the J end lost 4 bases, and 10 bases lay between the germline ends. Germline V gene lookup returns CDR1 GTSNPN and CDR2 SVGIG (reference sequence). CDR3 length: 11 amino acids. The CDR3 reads CALRGGTEAFF. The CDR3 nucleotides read TGTGCCTTACGAGGGGGCACTGAAGCTTTCTTT.

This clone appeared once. In DNA, the CDR3 is TGTGCCTGGAGCGTAGGGGTACTAGCGGGGGGTGGGAACGAGCAGTACTTC. It specifies CAWSVGVLAGGGNEQYF. The rearrangement joins TRBV30 to TRBJ2-7, with 12 bases aligning to TRBD2. CDR1 is GTSNPN and CDR2 is SVGIG in the germline V gene (reference sequence). Germline trimming cut 3 bases from V and 5 bases from J; bases unmatched to any gene: 14. The CDR3 loop spans 17 amino acids.

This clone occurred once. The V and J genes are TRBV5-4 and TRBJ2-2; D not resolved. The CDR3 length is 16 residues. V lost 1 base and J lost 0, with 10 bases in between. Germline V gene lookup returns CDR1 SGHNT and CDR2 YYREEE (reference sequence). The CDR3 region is CASSLSWQTNTGELFF. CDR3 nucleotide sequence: TGTGCCAGCAGCTTGAGTTGGCAGACGAACACCGGGGAGCTGTTTTTT. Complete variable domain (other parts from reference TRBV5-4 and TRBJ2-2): ETGVTQSPTHLIKTRGQQVTLRCSSQSGHNTVSWYQQALGQGPQFIFQYYREEENGRGNFPPRFSGLQFPNYSSELNVNALELDDSALYLCASSLSWQTNTGELFFGEGSRLTVL.

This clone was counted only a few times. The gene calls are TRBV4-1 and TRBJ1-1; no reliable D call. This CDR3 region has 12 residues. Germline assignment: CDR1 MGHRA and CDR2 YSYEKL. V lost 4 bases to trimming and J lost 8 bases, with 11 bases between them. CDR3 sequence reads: CASSLLPGEAFF. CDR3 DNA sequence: TGCGCCAGCAGCCTCCTTCCGGGAGAAGCTTTCTTT.

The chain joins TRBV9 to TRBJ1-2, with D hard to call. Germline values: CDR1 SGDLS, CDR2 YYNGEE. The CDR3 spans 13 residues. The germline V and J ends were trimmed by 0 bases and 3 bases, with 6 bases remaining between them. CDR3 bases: TGTGCCAGCAGCGTAGAGGAGTACTATGGCTACACCTTC. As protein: CASSVEEYYGYTF.

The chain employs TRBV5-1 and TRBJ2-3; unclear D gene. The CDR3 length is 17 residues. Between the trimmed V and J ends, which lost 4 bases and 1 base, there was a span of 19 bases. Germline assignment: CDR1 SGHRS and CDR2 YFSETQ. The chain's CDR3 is CASSIPVGRGGTDTQYF. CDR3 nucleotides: TGCGCCAGCAGCATCCCAGTGGGTCGTGGAGGCACAGATACGCAGTATTTT.

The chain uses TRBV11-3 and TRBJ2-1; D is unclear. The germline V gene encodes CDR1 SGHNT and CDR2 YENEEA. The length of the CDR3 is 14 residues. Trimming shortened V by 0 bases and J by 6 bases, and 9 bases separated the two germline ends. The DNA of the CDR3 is TGTGCCAGCAGCTTAGAGGGCCCACTCAATGAGCAGTTCTTC. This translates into CASSLEGPLNEQFF.

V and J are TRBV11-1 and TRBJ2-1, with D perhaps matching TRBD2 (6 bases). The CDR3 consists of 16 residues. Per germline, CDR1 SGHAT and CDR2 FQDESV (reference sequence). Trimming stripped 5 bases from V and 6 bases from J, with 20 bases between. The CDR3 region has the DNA TGTGCCAGCAGCCGAAGTAGCGGTAGGGAAGGCAATGAGCAGTTCTTC. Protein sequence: CASSRSSGREGNEQFF.

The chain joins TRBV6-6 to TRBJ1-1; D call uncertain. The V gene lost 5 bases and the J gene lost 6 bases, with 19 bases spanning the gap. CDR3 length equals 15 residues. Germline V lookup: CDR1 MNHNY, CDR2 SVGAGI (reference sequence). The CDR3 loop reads CASSQSSISGAEAFF. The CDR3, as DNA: TGTGCCAGCAGTCAAAGCAGCATATCGGGAGCTGAAGCTTTCTTT.

DNA of the CDR3: TGCGCCAGCAGCCCAGGACAGGGAAGAAGTGGAAACACCATATATTTT. Translating gives CASSPGQGRSGNTIYF. This chain uses TRBV10-1 with TRBJ1-3, with 8 bases lining up with TRBD1. The CDR3 is 16 residues long. The ends lost 6 bases at V and 3 bases at J; junction bases unmatched: 10. Germline V gene sequence: CDR1 WNHNN, CDR2 SYGVQD (reference sequence).

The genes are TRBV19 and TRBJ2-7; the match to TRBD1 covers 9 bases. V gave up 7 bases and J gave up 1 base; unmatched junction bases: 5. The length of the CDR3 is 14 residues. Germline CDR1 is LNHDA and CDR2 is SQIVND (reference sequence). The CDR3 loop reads CASKGTGRSYEQYF. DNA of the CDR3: TGTGCCAGTAAGGGGACAGGGAGGTCCTACGAGCAGTACTTC.

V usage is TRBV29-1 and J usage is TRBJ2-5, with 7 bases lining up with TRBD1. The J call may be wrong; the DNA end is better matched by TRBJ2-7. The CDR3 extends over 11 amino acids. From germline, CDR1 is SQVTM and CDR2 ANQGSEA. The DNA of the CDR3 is TGCAGCGCAGGGGGCTCCTACGAGCAGTACTTC. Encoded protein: CSAGGSYEQYF.

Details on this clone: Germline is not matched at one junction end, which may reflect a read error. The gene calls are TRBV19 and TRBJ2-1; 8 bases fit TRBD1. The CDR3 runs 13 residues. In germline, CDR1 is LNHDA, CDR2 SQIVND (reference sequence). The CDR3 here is CASRSGKGQGLVF. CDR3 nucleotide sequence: TGTGCCAGTAGATCAGGGAAAGGACAGGGTCTGGTCTTC.

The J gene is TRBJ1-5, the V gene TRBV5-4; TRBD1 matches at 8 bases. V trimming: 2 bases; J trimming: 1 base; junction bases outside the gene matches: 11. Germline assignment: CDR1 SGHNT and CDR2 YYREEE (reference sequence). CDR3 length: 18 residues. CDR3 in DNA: TGTGCCAGCAGCTTATCAGGGGGCCCTGTAATGAGCAATCAGCCCCAGCATTTT. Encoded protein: CASSLSGGPVMSNQPQHF.

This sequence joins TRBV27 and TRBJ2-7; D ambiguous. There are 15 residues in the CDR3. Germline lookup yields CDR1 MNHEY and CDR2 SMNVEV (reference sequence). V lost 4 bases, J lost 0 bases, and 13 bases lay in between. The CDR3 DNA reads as TGTGCCAGCAGTTCGACTTCCACCCCCTCCTACGAGCAGTACTTC. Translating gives CASSSTSTPSYEQYF.

CDR3 DNA: TGTGCCAGCAGTCACCGTGACAGCCTGAACACTGAAGCTTTCTTT. It translates to CASSHRDSLNTEAFF. The chain carries TRBV7-9 and TRBJ1-1; a weak D match, TRBD1 (5 bases). The V and J ends lost 6 bases and 0 bases respectively, with 14 bases between them. This CDR3 spans 15 amino acids. Germline loops: CDR1 SEHNR, CDR2 FQNEAQ (reference sequence).